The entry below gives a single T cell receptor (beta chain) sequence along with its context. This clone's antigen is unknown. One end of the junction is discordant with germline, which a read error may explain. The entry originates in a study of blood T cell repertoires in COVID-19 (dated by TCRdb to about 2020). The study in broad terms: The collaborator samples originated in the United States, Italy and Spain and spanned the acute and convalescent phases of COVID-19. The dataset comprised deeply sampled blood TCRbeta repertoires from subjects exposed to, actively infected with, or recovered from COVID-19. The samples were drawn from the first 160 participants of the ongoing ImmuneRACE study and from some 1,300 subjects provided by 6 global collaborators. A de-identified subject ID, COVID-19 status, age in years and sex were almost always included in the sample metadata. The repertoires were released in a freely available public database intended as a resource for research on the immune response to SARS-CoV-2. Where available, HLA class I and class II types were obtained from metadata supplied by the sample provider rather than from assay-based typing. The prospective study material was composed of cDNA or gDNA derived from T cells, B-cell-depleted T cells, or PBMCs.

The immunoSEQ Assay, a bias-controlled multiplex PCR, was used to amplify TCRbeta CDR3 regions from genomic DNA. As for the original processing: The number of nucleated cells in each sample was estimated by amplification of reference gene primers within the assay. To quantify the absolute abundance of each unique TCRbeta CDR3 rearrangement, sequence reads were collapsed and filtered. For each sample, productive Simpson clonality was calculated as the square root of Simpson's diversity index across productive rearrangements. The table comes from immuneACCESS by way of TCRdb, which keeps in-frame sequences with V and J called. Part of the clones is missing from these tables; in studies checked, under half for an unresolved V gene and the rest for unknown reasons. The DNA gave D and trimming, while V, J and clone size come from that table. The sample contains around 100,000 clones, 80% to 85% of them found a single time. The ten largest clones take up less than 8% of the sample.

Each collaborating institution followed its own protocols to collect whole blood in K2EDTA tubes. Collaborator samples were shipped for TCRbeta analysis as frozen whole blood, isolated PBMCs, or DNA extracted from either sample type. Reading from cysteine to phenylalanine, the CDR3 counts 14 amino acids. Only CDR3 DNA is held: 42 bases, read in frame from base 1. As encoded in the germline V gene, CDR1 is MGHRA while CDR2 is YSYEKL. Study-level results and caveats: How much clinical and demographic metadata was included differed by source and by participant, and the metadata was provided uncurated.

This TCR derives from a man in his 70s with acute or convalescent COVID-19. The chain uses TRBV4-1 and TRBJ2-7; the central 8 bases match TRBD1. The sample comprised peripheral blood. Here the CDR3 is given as CASSEDRGPYEQYF. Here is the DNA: TGCGCCAGCAGCGAAGACAGGGGCCCATACGAGCAGTACTTC.